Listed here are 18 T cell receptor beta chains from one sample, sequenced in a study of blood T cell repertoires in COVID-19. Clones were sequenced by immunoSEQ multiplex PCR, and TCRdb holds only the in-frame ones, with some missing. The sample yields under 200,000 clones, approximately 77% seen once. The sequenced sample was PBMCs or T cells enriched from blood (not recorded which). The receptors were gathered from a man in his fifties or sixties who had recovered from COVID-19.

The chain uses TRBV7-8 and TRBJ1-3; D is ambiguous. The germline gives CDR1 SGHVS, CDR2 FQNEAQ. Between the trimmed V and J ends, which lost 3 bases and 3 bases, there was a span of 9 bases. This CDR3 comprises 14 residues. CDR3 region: CASSFSLFGNTIYF. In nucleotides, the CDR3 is TGTGCCAGCAGCTTTTCGTTGTTTGGAAACACCATATATTTT.

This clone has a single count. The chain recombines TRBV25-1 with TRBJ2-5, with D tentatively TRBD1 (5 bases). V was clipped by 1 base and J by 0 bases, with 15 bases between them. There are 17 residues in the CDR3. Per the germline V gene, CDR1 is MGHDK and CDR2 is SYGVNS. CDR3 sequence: CASSELSGHSYQETQYF. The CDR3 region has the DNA TGTGCCAGCAGTGAATTATCAGGACACTCGTACCAAGAGACCCAGTACTTC.

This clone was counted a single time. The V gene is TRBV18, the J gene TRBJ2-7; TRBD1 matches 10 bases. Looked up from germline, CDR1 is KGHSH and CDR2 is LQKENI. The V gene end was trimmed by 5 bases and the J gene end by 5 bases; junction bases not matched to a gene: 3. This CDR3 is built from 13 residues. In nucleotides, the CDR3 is TGTGCCAGCTCAACCGGGACAGGGGACGAGCAGTACTTC. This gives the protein CASSTGTGDEQYF.

DNA for the CDR3: TGTGCCAGTAGTTCGGACAGGGAGAACTACAATGAGCAGTTCTTC. Encoded protein: CASSSDRENYNEQFF. V gene TRBV19 combines with J gene TRBJ2-1; 8 positions agree with TRBD1. The germline V gene encodes CDR1 LNHDA and CDR2 SQIVND (reference sequence). The CDR3 has 15 residues. The junction had 6 bases not matched to a gene; V was cut back by 5 bases and J by 3 bases. The full variable domain, with the rest looked up from reference TRBV19 and TRBJ2-1, is DGGITQSPKYLFRKEGQNVTLSCEQNLNHDAMYWYRQDPGQGLRLIYYSQIVNDFQKGDIAEGYSVSREKKESFPLTVTSAQKNPTAFYLCASSSDRENYNEQFFGPGTRLTVL.

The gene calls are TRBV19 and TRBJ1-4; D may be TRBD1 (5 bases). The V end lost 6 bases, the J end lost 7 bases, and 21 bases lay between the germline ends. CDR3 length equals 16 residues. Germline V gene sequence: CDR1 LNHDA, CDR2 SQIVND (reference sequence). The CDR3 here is CASSPRAGEGSEKLFF. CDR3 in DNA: TGTGCCAGTAGCCCAAGAGCGGGGGAAGGGAGTGAAAAACTGTTTTTT.

The CDR3 DNA is TGTGCCAGCAGCCCGGGACAGGCGTATCCTAACTATGGCTACACCTTC. This translates into CASSPGQAYPNYGYTF. V and J are TRBV7-2 and TRBJ1-2; 8 bases agree with TRBD1. The CDR3 runs to 16 residues. V was pared by 5 bases and J by 0 bases, with 8 bases of the junction left unmatched. Germline V CDR1 and CDR2: SGHTA, FQGNSA.

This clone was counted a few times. This CDR3 is CASSFLEGLETQYF. The CDR3 bases are TGTGCCAGCAGCTTCCTGGAGGGTCTGGAGACCCAGTACTTC. V is TRBV5-4 and J is TRBJ2-5; D may be TRBD2 (6 bases). Germline V gene lookup returns CDR1 SGHNT and CDR2 YYREEE (reference sequence). This CDR3 contains 14 residues. Trimming shortened V by 2 bases and J by 5 bases, and 13 bases separated the two germline ends.

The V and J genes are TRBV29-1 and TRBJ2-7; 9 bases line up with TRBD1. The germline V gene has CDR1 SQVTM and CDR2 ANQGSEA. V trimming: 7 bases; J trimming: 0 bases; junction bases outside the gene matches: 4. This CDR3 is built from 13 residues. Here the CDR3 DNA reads TGCAGCGCGGAACAGGGGGCCTCCTACGAGCAGTACTTC. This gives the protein CSAEQGASYEQYF.

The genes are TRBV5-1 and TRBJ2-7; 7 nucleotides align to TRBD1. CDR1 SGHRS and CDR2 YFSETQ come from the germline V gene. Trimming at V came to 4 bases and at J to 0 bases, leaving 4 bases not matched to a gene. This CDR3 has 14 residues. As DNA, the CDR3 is TGCGCCAGCAGCCCGGACAGGAACTCCTACGAGCAGTACTTC. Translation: CASSPDRNSYEQYF.

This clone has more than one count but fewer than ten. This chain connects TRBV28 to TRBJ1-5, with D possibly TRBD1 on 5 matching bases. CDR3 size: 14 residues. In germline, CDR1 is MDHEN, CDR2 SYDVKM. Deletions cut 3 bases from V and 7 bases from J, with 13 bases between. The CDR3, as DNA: TGTGCCAGCAGTTTTCGGGGGGTTCGACAGCCCCAGCATTTT. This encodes CASSFRGVRQPQHF.

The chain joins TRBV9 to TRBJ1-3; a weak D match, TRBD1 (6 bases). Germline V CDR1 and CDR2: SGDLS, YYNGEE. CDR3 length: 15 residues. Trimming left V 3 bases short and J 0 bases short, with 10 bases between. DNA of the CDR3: TGTGCCAGCAGCGAGGACAGACGCTCTGGAAACACCATATATTTT. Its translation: CASSEDRRSGNTIYF. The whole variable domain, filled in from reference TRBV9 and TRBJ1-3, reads DSGVTQTPKHLITATGQRVTLRCSPRSGDLSVYWYQQSLDQGLQFLIQYYNGEERAKGNILERFSAQQFPDLHSELNLSSLELGDSALYFCASSEDRRSGNTIYFGEGSWLTVV.

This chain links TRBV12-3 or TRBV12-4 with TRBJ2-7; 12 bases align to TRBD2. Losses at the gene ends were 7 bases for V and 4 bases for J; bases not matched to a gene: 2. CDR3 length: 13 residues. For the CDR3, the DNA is TGTGCCAGCAATCTAGCGGGAGGGTACGAGCAGTACTTC. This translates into CASNLAGGYEQYF.

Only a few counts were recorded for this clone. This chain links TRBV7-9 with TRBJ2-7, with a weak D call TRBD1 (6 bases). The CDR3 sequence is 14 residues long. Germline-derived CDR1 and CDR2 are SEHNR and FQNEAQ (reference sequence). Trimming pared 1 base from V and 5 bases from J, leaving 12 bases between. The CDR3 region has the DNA TGTGCCAGCAGCTTAGAGGCAGGGGCCCACGAGCAGTACTTC. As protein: CASSLEAGAHEQYF.

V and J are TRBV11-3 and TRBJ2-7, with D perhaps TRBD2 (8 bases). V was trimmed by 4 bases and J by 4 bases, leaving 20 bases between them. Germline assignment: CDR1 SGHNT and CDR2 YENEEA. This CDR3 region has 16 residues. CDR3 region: CASSSAGRDSVYEQYF. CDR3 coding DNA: TGTGCCAGCAGCTCCGCCGGGAGGGACAGTGTGTACGAGCAGTACTTC.

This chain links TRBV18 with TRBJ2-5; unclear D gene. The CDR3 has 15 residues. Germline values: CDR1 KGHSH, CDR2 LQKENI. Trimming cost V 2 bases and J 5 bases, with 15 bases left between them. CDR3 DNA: TGTGCCAGCTCACCAGGCTTGGGCATTGGGGAGACCCAGTACTTC. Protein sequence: CASSPGLGIGETQYF. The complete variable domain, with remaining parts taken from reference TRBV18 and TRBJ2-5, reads NAGVMQNPRHLVRRRGQEARLRCSPMKGHSHVYWYRQLPEEGLKFMVYLQKENIIDESGMPKERFSAEFPKEGPSILRIQQVVRGDSAAYFCASSPGLGIGETQYFGPGTRLLVL.

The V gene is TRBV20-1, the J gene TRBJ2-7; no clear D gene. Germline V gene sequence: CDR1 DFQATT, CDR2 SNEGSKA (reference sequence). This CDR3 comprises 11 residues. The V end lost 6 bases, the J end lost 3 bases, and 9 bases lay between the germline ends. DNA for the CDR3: TGCAGTGCCCTATCTAGCTACGAGCAGTACTTC. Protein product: CSALSSYEQYF.

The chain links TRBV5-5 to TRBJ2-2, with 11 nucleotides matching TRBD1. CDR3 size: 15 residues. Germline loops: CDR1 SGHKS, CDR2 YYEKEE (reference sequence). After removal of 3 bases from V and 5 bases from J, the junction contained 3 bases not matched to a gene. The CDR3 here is CASSSDRGLTGELFF. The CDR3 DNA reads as TGTGCCAGCAGCTCGGACAGGGGGCTGACCGGGGAGCTGTTTTTT.

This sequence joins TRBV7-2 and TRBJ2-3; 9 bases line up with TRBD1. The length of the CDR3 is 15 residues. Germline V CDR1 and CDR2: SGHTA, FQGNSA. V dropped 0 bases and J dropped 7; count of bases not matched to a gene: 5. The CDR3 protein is CASSLAPGQGNTQYF. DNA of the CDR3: TGTGCCAGCAGCTTAGCGCCGGGACAGGGCAATACGCAGTATTTT.